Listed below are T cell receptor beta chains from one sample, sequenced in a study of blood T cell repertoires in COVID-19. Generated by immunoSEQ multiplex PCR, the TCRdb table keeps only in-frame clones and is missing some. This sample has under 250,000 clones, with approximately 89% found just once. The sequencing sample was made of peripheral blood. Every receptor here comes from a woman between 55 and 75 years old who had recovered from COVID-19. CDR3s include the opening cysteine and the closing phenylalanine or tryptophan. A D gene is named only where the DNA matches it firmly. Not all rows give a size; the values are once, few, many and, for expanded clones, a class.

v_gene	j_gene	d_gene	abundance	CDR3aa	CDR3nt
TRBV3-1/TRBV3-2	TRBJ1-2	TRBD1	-	CASSQAYRDRGYGYTF	TGTGCCAGCAGCCAAGCGTACCGGGACAGGGGCTATGGCTACACCTTC
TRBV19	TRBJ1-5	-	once	CASSMGRYRSGNQPQHF	TGTGCCAGTAGTATGGGCCGTTATCGGTCGGGGAATCAGCCCCAGCATTTT
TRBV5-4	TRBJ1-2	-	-	CASSLLLAAGYTF	TGTGCCAGCAGCTTGTTATTGGCGGCTGGCTACACCTTC
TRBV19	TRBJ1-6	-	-	CASTFRQSYNSPLHF	TGTGCCAGTACCTTTAGACAGTCCTATAATTCACCCCTCCACTTT
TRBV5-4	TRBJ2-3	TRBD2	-	CASSSGLAGGSMDTQYF	TGTGCCAGCAGTTCCGGACTAGCGGGGGGTAGCATGGATACGCAGTATTTT
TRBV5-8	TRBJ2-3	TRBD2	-	CASSFTPGTSGGRTDTQYF	TGTGCCAGCAGCTTCACACCCGGGACTAGCGGGGGACGCACAGATACGCAGTATTTT
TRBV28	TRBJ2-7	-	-	CASSHGGQEYEQYF	TGTGCCAGCTCCCACGGGGGGCAGGAATACGAGCAGTACTTC
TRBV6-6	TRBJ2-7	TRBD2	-	CASSYSGGGGSYEQYF	TGTGCCAGCAGTTACAGCGGCGGGGGGGGCTCCTACGAGCAGTACTTC
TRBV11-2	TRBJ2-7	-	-	CASTPGWGDSYEQYF	TGTGCCAGCACCCCCGGGTGGGGGGACTCCTACGAGCAGTACTTC
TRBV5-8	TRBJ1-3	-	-	CASSLATHTSGNTIYF	TGTGCCAGCAGCTTGGCCACACATACCTCTGGAAACACCATATATTTT
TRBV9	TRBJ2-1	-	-	CASSPAGPFTMKQFF	TGTGCCAGCAGCCCCGCGGGGCCTTTTACAATGAAGCAGTTCTTC
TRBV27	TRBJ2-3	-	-	CASSRDFSRTDTQYF	TGTGCCAGCAGTCGGGACTTCTCGCGCACAGATACGCAGTATTTT
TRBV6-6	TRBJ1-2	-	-	CASSDSNYGYTF	TGTGCCAGCTCGGACTCAAACTATGGCTACACCTTC
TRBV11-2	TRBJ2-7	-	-	CASSLGSADPSYEQYF	TGTGCCAGCAGCTTAGGATCAGCGGACCCTTCCTACGAGCAGTACTTC
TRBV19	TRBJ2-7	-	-	CASNPRGTYEQYF	TGTGCCAGTAACCCGAGGGGGACCTACGAGCAGTACTTC
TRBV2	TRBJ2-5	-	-	CARERVWGRETQYF	TGTGCCCGCGAAAGGGTTTGGGGCCGAGAGACCCAGTACTTC
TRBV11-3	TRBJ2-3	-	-	CASSLDAGSPDTQYF	TGTGCCAGCAGCTTAGATGCGGGTAGCCCCGATACGCAGTATTTT
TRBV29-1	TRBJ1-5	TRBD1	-	CSVVGGGADQPQHF	TGCAGCGTTGTTGGAGGGGGCGCGGATCAGCCCCAGCATTTT
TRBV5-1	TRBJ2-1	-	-	CASSLTGPSYNEQFF	TGCGCCAGCAGCTTGACAGGGCCCTCTTACAATGAGCAGTTCTTC
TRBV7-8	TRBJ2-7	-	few	CASSKTGVSSYEQYF	TGTGCCAGCAGTAAAACAGGAGTTAGCTCCTACGAGCAGTACTTC
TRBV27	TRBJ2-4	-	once	CASSSSRQGNIQYF	TGTGCCAGCAGTTCAAGTCGGCAGGGAAACATTCAGTACTTC
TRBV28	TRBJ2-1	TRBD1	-	CASSPQDRSSYNEQFF	TGTGCCAGCAGCCCGCAGGACAGGAGCTCCTACAATGAGCAGTTCTTC
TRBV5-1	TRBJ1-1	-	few	CASSLVMNTEAFF	TGCGCCAGCAGCTTGGTCATGAACACTGAAGCTTTCTTT
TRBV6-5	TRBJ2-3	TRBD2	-	CASFSYSGGTDTQYF	TGTGCCAGCTTCTCCTATAGCGGGGGAACAGATACGCAGTATTTT
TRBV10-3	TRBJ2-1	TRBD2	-	CAISAVRGGYNEQFF	TGTGCCATCAGTGCCGTCCGGGGGGGTTACAATGAGCAGTTCTTC
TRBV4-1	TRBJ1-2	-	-	CASSQRDSILNGYTF	TGCGCCAGCAGCCAACGGGACTCCATCTTAAATGGCTACACCTTC
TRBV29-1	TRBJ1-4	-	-	CSVAGDTNEKLFF	TGCAGTGTCGCCGGGGATACTAATGAAAAACTGTTTTTT
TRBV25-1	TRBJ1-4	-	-	CASTRGNEKLFF	TGTGCCAGCACCAGGGGTAATGAAAAACTGTTTTTT
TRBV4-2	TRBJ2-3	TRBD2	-	CASSQAPTSGGADTQYF	TGTGCCAGCAGCCAAGCCCCGACTAGCGGGGGGGCGGATACGCAGTATTTT
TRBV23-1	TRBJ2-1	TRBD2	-	CDGGGPSYNEQFF	TGCGACGGGGGGGGCCCCTCCTACAATGAGCAGTTCTTC
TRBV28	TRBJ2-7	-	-	CASSSSGSSYEQYF	TGTGCCAGCAGTTCTTCAGGTAGTTCCTACGAGCAGTACTTC
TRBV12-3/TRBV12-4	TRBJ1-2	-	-	CASSLGGEYGYTF	TGTGCCAGCAGTTTAGGGGGAGAGTATGGCTACACCTTC
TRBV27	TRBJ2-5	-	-	CASSFLGPQETQYF	TGTGCCAGCAGCTTCTTGGGCCCCCAAGAGACCCAGTACTTC
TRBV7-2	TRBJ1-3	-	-	CASSPLGNTIYF	TGTGCCAGCAGTCCACTTGGAAACACCATATATTTT
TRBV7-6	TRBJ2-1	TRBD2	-	CASSRTSGGSYNEQFF	TGTGCCAGCAGCAGGACTAGCGGGGGCTCCTACAATGAGCAGTTCTTC
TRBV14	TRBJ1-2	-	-	CASSLSDSYGYTF	TGTGCCAGCAGTTTGTCGGACAGCTATGGCTACACCTTC
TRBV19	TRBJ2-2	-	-	CASRSGVRYSGELFF	TGTGCCAGTAGGTCGGGGGTTCGGTACTCCGGGGAGCTGTTTTTT
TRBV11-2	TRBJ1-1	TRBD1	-	CASSLAGGIAEAFF	TGTGCCAGCAGCTTAGCAGGGGGTATCGCTGAAGCTTTCTTT
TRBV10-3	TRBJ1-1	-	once	CATATGMNTEAFF	TGTGCCACCGCTACAGGGATGAACACTGAAGCTTTCTTT
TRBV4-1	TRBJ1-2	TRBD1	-	CASSLTGTGIHYGYTF	TGCGCCAGCAGCCTTACCGGGACAGGGATCCACTATGGCTACACCTTC
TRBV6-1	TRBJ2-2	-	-	CASSEAAGFYSDGELFF	TGTGCCAGCAGTGAAGCTGCAGGGTTCTATTCAGACGGGGAGCTGTTTTTT
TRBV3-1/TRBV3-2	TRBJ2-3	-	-	CASSHGTSTDTQYF	TGTGCCAGCAGCCACGGGACTAGCACAGATACGCAGTATTTT
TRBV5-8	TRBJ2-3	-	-	CASSFTRLTDTQYF	TGTGCCAGCAGCTTCACAAGACTAACAGATACGCAGTATTTT
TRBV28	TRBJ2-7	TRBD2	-	CASRWTSGLFLPVF	TGTGCCAGCAGGTGGACTAGCGGGCTTTTCCTTCCCGTCTTC
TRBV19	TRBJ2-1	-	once	CASSIGRRAHEQFF	TGTGCCAGTAGTATAGGAAGGAGGGCCCATGAGCAGTTCTTC
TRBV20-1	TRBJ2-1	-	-	CSASIGADEQFF	TGCAGTGCTAGTATAGGGGCTGATGAGCAGTTCTTC
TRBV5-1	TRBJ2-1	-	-	CASSLGYSEQFF	TGCGCCAGCAGCTTGGGGTACAGTGAGCAGTTCTTC
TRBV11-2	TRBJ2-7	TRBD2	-	CASSLLAGAYEQYF	TGTGCCAGCAGCTTACTTGCGGGGGCCTACGAGCAGTACTTC
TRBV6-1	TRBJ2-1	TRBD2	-	CASCGRAGGTYNEQFF	TGTGCCAGCTGTGGACGGGCGGGGGGGACTTACAATGAGCAGTTCTTC
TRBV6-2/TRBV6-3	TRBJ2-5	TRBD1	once	CASSSPGGRETQYF	TGTGCCAGCAGTTCCCCAGGGGGTCGTGAGACCCAGTACTTC
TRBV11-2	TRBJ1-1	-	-	CASSLARDPGRAFF	TGTGCCAGCAGCTTAGCGCGGGACCCCGGGAGAGCTTTCTTT
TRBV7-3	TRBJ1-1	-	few	CASSRSRNTEAFF	TGTGCCAGCAGCCGTAGCAGGAACACTGAAGCTTTCTTT
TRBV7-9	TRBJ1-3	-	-	CASSLAVTTSSGNTIYF	TGTGCCAGCAGCTTAGCAGTTACAACCTCCTCTGGAAACACCATATATTTT
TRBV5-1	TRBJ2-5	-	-	CASSPGRGGQETQYF	TGCGCCAGCAGCCCTGGAAGGGGAGGCCAAGAGACCCAGTACTTC
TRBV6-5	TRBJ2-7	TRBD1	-	CASSTGTAPYEQYF	TGTGCCAGCTCGACCGGGACAGCGCCCTACGAGCAGTACTTC
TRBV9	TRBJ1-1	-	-	CASSPPVGADEAFF	TGTGCCAGCAGCCCTCCCGTGGGGGCTGACGAAGCTTTCTTT
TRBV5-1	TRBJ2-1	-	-	CASSLDRAYNEQFF	TGCGCCAGCAGCTTGGACAGGGCCTACAATGAGCAGTTCTTC
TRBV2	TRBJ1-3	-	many	CASKIQGPGNTIYF	TGTGCCAGCAAGATTCAGGGGCCTGGAAACACCATATATTTT
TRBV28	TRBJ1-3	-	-	CASSLAGKYSGNTIYF	TGTGCCAGCAGTTTAGCAGGGAAGTACTCTGGAAACACCATATATTTT